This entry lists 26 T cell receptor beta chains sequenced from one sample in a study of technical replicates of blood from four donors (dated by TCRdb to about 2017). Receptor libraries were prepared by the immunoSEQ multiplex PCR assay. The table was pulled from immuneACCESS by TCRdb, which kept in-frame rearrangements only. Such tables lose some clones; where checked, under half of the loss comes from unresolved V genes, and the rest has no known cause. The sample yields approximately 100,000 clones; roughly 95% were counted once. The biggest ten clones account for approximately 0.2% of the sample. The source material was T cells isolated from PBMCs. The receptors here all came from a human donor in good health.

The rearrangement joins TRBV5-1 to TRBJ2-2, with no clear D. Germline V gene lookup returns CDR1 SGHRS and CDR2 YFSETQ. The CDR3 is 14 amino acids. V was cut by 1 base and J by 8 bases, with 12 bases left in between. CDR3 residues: CASSLTSDGGELFF. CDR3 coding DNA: TGCGCCAGCAGCTTGACCAGCGATGGGGGGGAGCTGTTTTTT.

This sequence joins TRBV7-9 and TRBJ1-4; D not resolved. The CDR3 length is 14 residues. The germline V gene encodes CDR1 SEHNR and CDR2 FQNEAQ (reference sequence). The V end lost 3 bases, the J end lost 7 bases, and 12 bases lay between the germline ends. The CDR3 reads CASSFASDLEKLFF. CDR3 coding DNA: TGTGCCAGCAGCTTCGCTTCAGATCTTGAAAAACTGTTTTTT. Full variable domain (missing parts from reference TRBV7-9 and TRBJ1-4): DTGVSQNPRHKITKRGQNVTFRCDPISEHNRLYWYRQTLGQGPEFLTYFQNEAQLEKSRLLSDRFSAERPKGSFSTLEIQRTEQGDSAMYLCASSFASDLEKLFFGSGTQLSVL.

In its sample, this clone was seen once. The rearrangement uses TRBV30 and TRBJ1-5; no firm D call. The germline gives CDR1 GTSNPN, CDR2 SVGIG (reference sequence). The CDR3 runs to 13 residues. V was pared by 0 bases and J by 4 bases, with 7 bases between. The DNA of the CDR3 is TGTGCCTGGAGTGTCGGACTGAATCAGCCCCAGCATTTT. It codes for CAWSVGLNQPQHF.

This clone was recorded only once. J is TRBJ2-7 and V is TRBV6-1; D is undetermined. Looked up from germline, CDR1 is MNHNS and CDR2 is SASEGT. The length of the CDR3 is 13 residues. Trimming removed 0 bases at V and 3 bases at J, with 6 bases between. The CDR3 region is CASSEAKLYEQYF. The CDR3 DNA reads TGTGCCAGCAGTGAAGCGAAACTCTACGAGCAGTACTTC.

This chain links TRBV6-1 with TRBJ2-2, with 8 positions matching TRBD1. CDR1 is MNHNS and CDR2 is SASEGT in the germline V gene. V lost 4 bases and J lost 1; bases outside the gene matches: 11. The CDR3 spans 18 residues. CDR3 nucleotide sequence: TGTGCCAGCAGTGGAACGTGGCCGGGGACAGGGAACACCGGGGAGCTGTTTTTT. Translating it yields CASSGTWPGTGNTGELFF.

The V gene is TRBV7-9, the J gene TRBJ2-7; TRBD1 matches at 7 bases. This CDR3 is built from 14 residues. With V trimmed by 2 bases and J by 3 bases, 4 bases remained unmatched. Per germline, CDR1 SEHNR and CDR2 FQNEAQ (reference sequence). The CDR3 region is CASSLLQGIYEQYF. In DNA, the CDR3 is TGTGCCAGCAGCTTATTACAGGGGATCTACGAGCAGTACTTC.

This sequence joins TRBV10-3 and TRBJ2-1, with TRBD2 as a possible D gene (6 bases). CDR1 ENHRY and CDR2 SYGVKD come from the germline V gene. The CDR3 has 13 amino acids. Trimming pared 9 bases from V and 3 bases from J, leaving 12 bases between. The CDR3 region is CAILAENYNEQFF. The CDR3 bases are TGTGCCATACTAGCAGAGAACTACAATGAGCAGTTCTTC.

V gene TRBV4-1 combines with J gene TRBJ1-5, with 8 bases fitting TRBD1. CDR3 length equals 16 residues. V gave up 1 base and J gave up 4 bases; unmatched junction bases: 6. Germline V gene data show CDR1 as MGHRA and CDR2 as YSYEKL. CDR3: CASSQGDRGSNQPQHF. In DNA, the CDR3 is TGCGCCAGCAGCCAAGGTGACAGGGGCAGTAATCAGCCCCAGCATTTT.

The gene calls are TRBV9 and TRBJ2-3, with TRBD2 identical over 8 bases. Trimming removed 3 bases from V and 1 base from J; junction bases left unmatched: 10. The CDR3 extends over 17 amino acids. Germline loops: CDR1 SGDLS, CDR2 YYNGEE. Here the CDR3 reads CASSAHSGAWGTDTQYF. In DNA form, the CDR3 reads TGTGCCAGCAGCGCCCATAGCGGGGCCTGGGGCACAGATACGCAGTATTTT.

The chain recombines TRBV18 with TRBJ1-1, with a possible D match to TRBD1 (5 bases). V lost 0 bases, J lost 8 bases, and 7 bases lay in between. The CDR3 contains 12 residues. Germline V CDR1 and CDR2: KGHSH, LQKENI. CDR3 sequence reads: CASSPPNREAFF. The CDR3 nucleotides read TGTGCCAGCTCACCACCGAACAGGGAAGCTTTCTTT.

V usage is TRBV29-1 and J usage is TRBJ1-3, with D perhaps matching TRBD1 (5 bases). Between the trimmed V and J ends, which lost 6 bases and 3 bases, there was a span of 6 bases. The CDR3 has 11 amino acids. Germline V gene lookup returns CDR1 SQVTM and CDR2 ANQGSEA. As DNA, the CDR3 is TGCAGCGTCGGACATGGAAACACCATATATTTT. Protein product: CSVGHGNTIYF.

CDR3 coding DNA: TGTGCCAGCAGTCCCGCCCTAGGCGGCTACACTGAAGCTTTCTTT. Translating it yields CASSPALGGYTEAFF. The chain is built from TRBV5-6 and TRBJ1-1; D is uncertain. Germline CDR1 is SGHDT and CDR2 is YYEEEE. CDR3 length: 15 amino acids. With 5 bases removed from V and 3 bases from J, the gap between germline ends came to 17 bases. The entire variable domain, with the rest obtained from reference TRBV5-6 and TRBJ1-1, is as follows: DAGVTQSPTHLIKTRGQQVTLRCSPKSGHDTVSWYQQALGQGPQFIFQYYEEEERQRGNFPDRFSGHQFPNYSSELNVNALLLGDSALYLCASSPALGGYTEAFFGQGTRLTVV.

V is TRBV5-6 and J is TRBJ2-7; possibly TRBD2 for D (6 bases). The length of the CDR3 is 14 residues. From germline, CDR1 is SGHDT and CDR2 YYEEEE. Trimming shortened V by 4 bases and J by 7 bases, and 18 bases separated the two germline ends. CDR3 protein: CASSPVGGPGEQYF. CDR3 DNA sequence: TGTGCCAGCAGCCCCGTGGGGGGTCCCGGGGAGCAGTACTTC.

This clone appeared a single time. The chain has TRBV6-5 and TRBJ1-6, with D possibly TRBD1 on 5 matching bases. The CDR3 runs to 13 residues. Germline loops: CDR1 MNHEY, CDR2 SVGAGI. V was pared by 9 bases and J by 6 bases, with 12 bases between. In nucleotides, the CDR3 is TGTGCCAGTGCAGGGTTTATTAATTCACCCCTCCACTTT. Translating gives CASAGFINSPLHF.

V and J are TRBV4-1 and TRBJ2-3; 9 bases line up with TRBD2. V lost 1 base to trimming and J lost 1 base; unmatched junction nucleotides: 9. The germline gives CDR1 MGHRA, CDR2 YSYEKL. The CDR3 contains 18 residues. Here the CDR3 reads CASSQVGRLAARTDTQYF. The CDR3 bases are TGCGCCAGCAGCCAAGTGGGCCGACTAGCGGCGCGCACAGATACGCAGTATTTT.

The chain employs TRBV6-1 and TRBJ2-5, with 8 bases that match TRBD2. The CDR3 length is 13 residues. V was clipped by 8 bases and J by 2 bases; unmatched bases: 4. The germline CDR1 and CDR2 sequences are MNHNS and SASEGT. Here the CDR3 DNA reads TGTGCCAGCCATAGCGGGGTTCAAGAGACCCAGTACTTC. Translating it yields CASHSGVQETQYF.

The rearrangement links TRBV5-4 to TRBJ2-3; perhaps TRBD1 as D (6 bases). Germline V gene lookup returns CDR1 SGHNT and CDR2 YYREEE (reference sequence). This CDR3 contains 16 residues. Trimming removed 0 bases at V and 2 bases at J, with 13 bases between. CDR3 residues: CASSLGQLGATDTQYF. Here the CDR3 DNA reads TGTGCCAGCAGCTTGGGGCAGTTGGGGGCCACAGATACGCAGTATTTT.

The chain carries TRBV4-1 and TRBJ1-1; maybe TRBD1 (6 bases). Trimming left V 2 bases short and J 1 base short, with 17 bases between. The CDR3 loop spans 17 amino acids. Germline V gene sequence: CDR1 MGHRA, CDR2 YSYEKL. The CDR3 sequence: CASSQHIEKGQNTEAFF. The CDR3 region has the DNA TGCGCCAGCAGCCAACACATAGAAAAGGGACAGAACACTGAAGCTTTCTTT.

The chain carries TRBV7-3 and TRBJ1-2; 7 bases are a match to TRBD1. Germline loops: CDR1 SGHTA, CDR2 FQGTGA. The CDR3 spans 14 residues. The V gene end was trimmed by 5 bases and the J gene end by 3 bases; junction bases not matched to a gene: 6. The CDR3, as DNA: TGTGCCAGCAGCCCTTCCGGGACAGACTATGGCTACACCTTC. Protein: CASSPSGTDYGYTF.

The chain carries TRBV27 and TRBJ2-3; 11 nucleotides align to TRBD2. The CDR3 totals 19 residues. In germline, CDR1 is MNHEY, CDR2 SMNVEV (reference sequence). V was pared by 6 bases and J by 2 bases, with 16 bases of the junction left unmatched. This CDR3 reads CASRNYGGLLAGDTDTQYF. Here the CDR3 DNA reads TGTGCCAGCAGAAATTATGGGGGTCTACTAGCGGGGGACACAGATACGCAGTATTTT.

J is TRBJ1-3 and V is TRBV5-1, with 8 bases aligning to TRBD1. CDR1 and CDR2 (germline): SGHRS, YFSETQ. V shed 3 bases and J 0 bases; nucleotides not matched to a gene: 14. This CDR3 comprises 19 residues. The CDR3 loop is CASSWRGGQASGSGNTIYF. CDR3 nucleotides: TGCGCCAGCAGCTGGAGGGGGGGACAGGCATCCGGCTCTGGAAACACCATATATTTT.

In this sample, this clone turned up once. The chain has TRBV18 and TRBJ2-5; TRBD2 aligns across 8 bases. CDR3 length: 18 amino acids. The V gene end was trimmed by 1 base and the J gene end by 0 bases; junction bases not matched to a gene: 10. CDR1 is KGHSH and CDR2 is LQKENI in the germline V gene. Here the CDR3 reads CASSPLIPSRGDQETQYF. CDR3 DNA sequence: TGTGCCAGCTCACCACTCATCCCTTCGCGGGGGGACCAAGAGACCCAGTACTTC.

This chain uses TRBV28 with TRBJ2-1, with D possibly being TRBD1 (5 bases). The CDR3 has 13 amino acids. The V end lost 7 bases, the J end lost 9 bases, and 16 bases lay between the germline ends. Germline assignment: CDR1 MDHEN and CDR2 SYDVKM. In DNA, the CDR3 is TGTGCCAGCACAACTCAGGACAAAGGTGAGCAGTTCTTC. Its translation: CASTTQDKGEQFF.

CDR3: CASSAISGLNEQFF. The DNA for the CDR3 is TGTGCCAGCAGCGCTATTAGCGGATTAAATGAGCAGTTCTTC. The chain carries TRBV6-1 and TRBJ2-1; D perhaps matches TRBD2 (6 bases). The CDR3 runs to 14 residues. Trimming left V 6 bases short and J 7 bases short, with 16 bases between. Germline V lookup: CDR1 MNHNS, CDR2 SASEGT.

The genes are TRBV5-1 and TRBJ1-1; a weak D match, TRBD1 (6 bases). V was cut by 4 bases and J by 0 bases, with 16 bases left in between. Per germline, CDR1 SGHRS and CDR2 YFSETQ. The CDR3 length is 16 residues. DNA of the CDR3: TGCGCCAGCAGCGTGGACAGAGCGGGGATGAACACTGAAGCTTTCTTT. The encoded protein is CASSVDRAGMNTEAFF.

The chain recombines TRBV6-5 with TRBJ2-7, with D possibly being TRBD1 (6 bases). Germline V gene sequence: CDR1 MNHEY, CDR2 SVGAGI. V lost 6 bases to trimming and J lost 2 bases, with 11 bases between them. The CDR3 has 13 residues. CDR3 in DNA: TGTGCCAGCAGGAGGGGGAACACCTACGAGCAGTACTTC. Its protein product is CASRRGNTYEQYF.